The clone carrying this T cell receptor beta chain was counted a single time. No patient received treatment before thyroid surgery. The data stem from a study of metastatic and nonmetastatic thyroid tumors. Across the whole study: Repertoire comparisons spanned blood and tumor or nodule tissue from malignant and benign thyroid patients.

TCRdb reprocessed the PCR reads via MiXCR. This table holds about 64,000 clones, just over 4% found once. Germline loops: CDR1 SGHTA, CDR2 FQGNSA. The CDR3 is 16 amino acids. Deletions cut 7 bases from V and 3 bases from J, with 19 bases between. J is TRBJ2-1 and V is TRBV7-2; weak D call: TRBD2 (5 bases). This TCR was sampled from a female donor with papillary thyroid cancer or a benign thyroid nodule (not recorded which). Some clones in this sample may be carry-over from other donors' samples. The sequenced sample was blood. The CDR3 reads CASNPPGLPNYNEQFF. The DNA of the CDR3 is TGTGCCAGCAACCCGCCGGGGTTACCAAACTACAATGAGCAGTTCTTC.